This is a list of T cell receptor beta chains from one sample in a study of Tregs in tolerant kidney transplant recipients. The table came from immunoSEQ multiplex PCR; TCRdb's copy has only in-frame clones and leaves some out. This table holds tens of thousands of clones, roughly 89% found once. This material consisted of CD4+ T cells from blood, taken before the transplant. The receptor source for this set is a human donor who received a combined kidney and bone marrow transplant. The CDR3 runs from the conserved cysteine through the conserved F or W. A D gene is named only where the DNA matches it firmly.

d_gene,j_gene,v_gene,CDR3nt,CDR3aa
TRBD1,TRBJ1-5,TRBV28,TGTGCCATCACAAACGCCGACAGGGTTCAGCCCCAGCATTTT,CAITNADRVQPQHF
.,TRBJ2-7,TRBV28,TGTGCCAGCCATAGGGGCGCGAACCATCACTTC,CASHRGANHHF
TRBD1,TRBJ2-7,TRBV11-2,TGTGCCAGCACCTTAGGCCGACAGGGGGGCTACGAGCAGTACTTC,CASTLGRQGGYEQYF
.,TRBJ2-3,TRBV6-6,TGTGCCAGCACGGCGGCGGGGGATACGCAGTATTTT,CASTAAGDTQYF
.,TRBJ2-6,TRBV10-3,TGTGCCATCAGTGACAGCTCTGGGGCCAACGTCCTGACTTTC,CAISDSSGANVLTF
TRBD1,TRBJ2-5,TRBV5-1,TGCGCCAGCAGCTTGGGAGGGACAGGGCAAGAGACCCAGTACTTC,CASSLGGTGQETQYF
TRBD1,TRBJ1-1,TRBV4-2,TGTGCCAGCAGCCAAGTGAAGGGGGCGCTTTCCAACACTGAAGCTTTCTTT,CASSQVKGALSNTEAFF
TRBD1,TRBJ2-3,TRBV10-3,TGTGCCATCAGGACAGGGGTTGGCACAGATACGCAGTATTTT,CAIRTGVGTDTQYF
TRBD1,TRBJ2-7,TRBV2,TGTGCCAGCAGGGGGGCGACAGGGGGCTACGAGCAGTACTTC,CASRGATGGYEQYF
TRBD1,TRBJ1-1,TRBV27,TGTGCCAGCAGTTTGGTTGGGACAGGGGCGTCTTTCACTGAAGCTTTCTTT,CASSLVGTGASFTEAFF
TRBD2,TRBJ2-1,TRBV7-2,TGTGCCAGCAGCTCCCATAGCGGGAGGGCCCCCTACAATGAGCAGTTCTTC,CASSSHSGRAPYNEQFF
.,TRBJ1-5,TRBV28,TGTGCCAGCAGCCTAACAGGGCCATCGAGCAATCAGCCCCAGCATTTT,CASSLTGPSSNQPQHF
.,TRBJ1-1,TRBV7-2,TGTGCCAGCAGCTTAGTAGCGTCAGTAAACACTGAAGCTTTCTTT,CASSLVASVNTEAFF
TRBD2,TRBJ2-1,TRBV6-1,TGTGCCACGACGGAGCCGGGACTAGGGATGCAGTTCTTC,CATTEPGLGMQFF